This T cell receptor (beta chain) was sequenced in a study of T-cell memory formation after mild COVID-19 (dated by TCRdb to the early 2020s). Regarding the complete study: TCR sequence clusters from the two donors were found to be largely donor specific. In a couple of donors, T-cell clones that expanded and contracted after mild COVID-19 were followed by sequencing TCRalpha and TCRbeta repertoires longitudinally. The cohort was made up of two young adult volunteers, one female and one male, who were previously healthy.

Ficoll-Paque density gradient centrifugation was the method used to isolate PBMCs. The instrument was an Illumina NovaSeq 6000. TCRalpha and TCRbeta cDNA libraries were constructed by 5'RACE with constant-segment primers, with sample barcodes and unique molecular identifiers being introduced. Trizol reagent was used to extract RNA from every sample. Libraries were amplified in two PCR steps, with a second sample barcode and Illumina TruSeq adapters added in the second step. Sequencing of the libraries was done on an Illumina NovaSeq, producing 2 x 150 bp paired-end reads. Per the source publication's procedure: The reads were demultiplexed and collapsed into UMI-guided consensus sequences using migec v1.2.7. Using mixcr v2.1.11, UMI consensuses were aligned to TRA and TRB V and J templates and then assembled into clonotypes. Expanded or contracted clonotypes were those called significant by both edgeR and NoisET, with noise models trained on biological replicates. For edgeR calls, the cutoffs were a false discovery rate-adjusted p below 0.01 and a log2 fold-change threshold of 1. As an exploratory analysis of dynamics, PCA with hierarchical clustering was applied to max-normalized trajectories of the 1000 most abundant clonotypes. Each responding clone was given a CD4 or CD8 phenotype based on the CD4+ and CD8+ repertoires, which had been sequenced separately. TCRdb reprocessed the public reads (quality trimming at Q25 with fastp, clone calling with MiXCR) and kept in-frame beta chains. Identical CDR3 proteins give one entry, which carries the most common genes and DNA. The V and J calls here are based on TCRdb, not the publication. For this sample there are some 600,000 distinct CDR3 sequences; 17% appear just once. The top ten constitute about 8.6% of the sample.

Measured from the cysteine to the phenylalanine, the CDR3 is 13 residues long. The only DNA kept is the CDR3, 39 bases in frame from the first base. The germline V gene (reference sequence) supplies CDR1 GTSNPN and CDR2 SVGIG. Clipping removes 2 bases from V and 11 bases from J, with 9 as the unmatched junction base count. The study at large found these results: Contracting CD4+ clones were found mainly in CM and EM memory subsets, while CD8+ clones were enriched in EMRA. Some responding clones were detected in pre-infection memory, suggesting pre-existing cross-reactive memory T cells joined the SARS-CoV-2 response. Only a couple of mild cases were covered in the study, and larger cohorts including severe cases with pre-infection samples were considered necessary. Clones that contracted from day 15 to 85 showed balanced CD4/CD8 phenotypes, whereas a second wave of clones that expanded from day 15 to 37 leaned towards CD4+. SARS-CoV-2 specificity of the second-wave clones peaking on day 37 was not confirmed.

A few counts support this clonotype. It has no known antigen specificity. No quality values exist for individual bases; no much larger clone is one base distant. The sequence derives from an adult woman who had mild COVID-19 (a few samples of this study predate the infection). The sample titles of this study are shuffled in the database, so cell type and time point are left out; the donor was told from shared clones. The sequence joins TRBV30 to TRBJ1-1; 9 of the junction bases match TRBD1. Sequenced sample: PBMCs or a T cell subset sorted from them (not recorded which). The sequenced DNA is TGTGCCTGGAGTTTAACAGGGGGCTTTGGGGCTTTCTTT. Translated, it gives CAWSLTGGFGAFF.